This entry lists 20 T cell receptor beta chains sequenced from one sample in a study of PD-1 blockade in classical Hodgkin lymphoma. Some clones are missing from TCRdb's copy, which holds only in-frame ones; the method was immunoSEQ multiplex PCR. The sample consists of more than 75,000 clones, 85% to 95% of them appearing once. Time point noted: cycle 4 day 1 (C4D1), after 5 to 7 weeks of nivolumab. The patients all showed relapse after autologous stem cell transplantation, while their brentuximab vedotin exposure varied. The sample in question was peripheral blood mononuclear cells (PBMCs), obtained before the fourth cycle of nivolumab. The receptors originated from a human donor with classical Hodgkin lymphoma.

The table lists this clone with a count of one. The CDR3 region has the DNA TGTGCCAGCAGCTTGGCCCCGACAGGGGAAAACACCTTC. Translation gives CASSLAPTGENTF. V usage is TRBV5-6 and J usage is TRBJ1-2; TRBD1 agrees at 8 bases. This CDR3 has 13 amino acids. After removal of 0 bases from V and 12 bases from J, the junction contained 7 bases not matched to a gene. CDR1 is SGHDT, CDR2 YYEEEE, per germline.

The chain employs TRBV28 and TRBJ1-4, with a tentative D call TRBD1 (6 bases). The V end lost 5 bases, the J end lost 7 bases, and 17 bases lay between the germline ends. There are 15 residues in the CDR3. Germline V gene sequence: CDR1 MDHEN, CDR2 SYDVKM. The CDR3, as DNA: TGTGCCAGCAGTCGTGGGGCAGGGGCGGGTGAAAAACTGTTTTTT. Translating gives CASSRGAGAGEKLFF.

This chain uses TRBV19 with TRBJ1-4, with no clear D. The CDR3 is 14 amino acids. V shed 7 bases and J shed 8 bases, with 17 bases lying between them. The germline gives CDR1 LNHDA, CDR2 SQIVND (reference sequence). The CDR3 sequence is CASNSPGRGEKLFF. CDR3 DNA: TGTGCCAGTAACTCTCCCGGGCGTGGGGAAAAACTGTTTTTT.

The gene calls are TRBV25-1 and TRBJ1-1, with TRBD1 matching 10 bases. Germline V gene sequence: CDR1 MGHDK, CDR2 SYGVNS. CDR3 length: 15 residues. J gave up 5 bases and V 1 base, and 4 bases lay outside the gene matches. This CDR3 reads CASSEWGQGSTEAFF. The CDR3 DNA sequence: TGTGCCAGCAGTGAATGGGGACAGGGGTCGACTGAAGCTTTCTTT.

This clone was detected a few times. The V gene is TRBV4-1, the J gene TRBJ1-1, with a tentative D call TRBD1 (5 bases). In germline, CDR1 is MGHRA, CDR2 YSYEKL. The CDR3 is 15 residues long. V lost 5 bases to trimming and J lost 0 bases, with 13 bases between them. CDR3 DNA sequence: TGCGCCAGCAGCTTATCGGGGCTCATGAACACTGAAGCTTTCTTT. Its protein product is CASSLSGLMNTEAFF.

The J gene is TRBJ2-2, the V gene TRBV12-5; D gene unclear. Germline V gene data show CDR1 as LGHNT and CDR2 as FRNRAP. The CDR3 consists of 12 residues. Trimming removed 2 bases at V and 2 bases at J, with 0 bases between. The CDR3, as DNA: TGTGCTAGTGGTTTGAACACCGGGGAGCTGTTTTTT. It specifies CASGLNTGELFF.

J is TRBJ2-2 and V is TRBV19, with D perhaps matching TRBD1 or TRBD2 (5 bases each). This CDR3 is built from 13 residues. The V end lost 2 bases, the J end lost 7 bases, and 8 bases lay between the germline ends. CDR1 and CDR2 from the germline V gene are LNHDA and SQIVND (reference sequence). CDR3 coding DNA: TGTGCCAGTAGTATACTTGGGGGCGGGGAGCTGTTTTTT. It encodes CASSILGGGELFF. Filled out from reference TRBV19 and TRBJ2-2, the complete variable domain reads DGGITQSPKYLFRKEGQNVTLSCEQNLNHDAMYWYRQDPGQGLRLIYYSQIVNDFQKGDIAEGYSVSREKKESFPLTVTSAQKNPTAFYLCASSILGGGELFFGEGSRLTVL.

This clone is a singleton in its sample. The chain uses TRBV6-1 and TRBJ2-7; 7 nucleotides match TRBD1. The CDR3 spans 15 residues. Germline CDR1 MNHNS, CDR2 SASEGT. V shed 4 bases, J shed 4 bases, and the junction held 10 bases outside the gene matches. In DNA, the CDR3 is TGTGCCAGCAGTGTGACAGGGTCGAAAGGGTACGAGCAGTACTTC. It specifies CASSVTGSKGYEQYF.

This chain links TRBV19 with TRBJ1-4; no reliable D call. The CDR3 spans 14 residues. Germline values: CDR1 LNHDA, CDR2 SQIVND (reference sequence). Between the trimmed V and J ends, which lost 3 bases and 10 bases, there was a span of 15 bases. CDR3 in amino acids: CASSIPVRFGKLFF. CDR3 coding DNA: TGTGCCAGTAGTATTCCTGTGAGGTTCGGAAAACTGTTTTTT.

The rearrangement links TRBV28 to TRBJ2-5, with 9 bases fitting TRBD1. V lost 8 bases, J lost 5 bases, and 12 bases stayed unmatched. The CDR3 spans 15 residues. Per the germline V gene, CDR1 is MDHEN and CDR2 is SYDVKM. The CDR3: CASAGAGQGRETQYF. As DNA, the CDR3 is TGTGCCAGCGCGGGGGCGGGACAGGGTCGTGAGACCCAGTACTTC.

CDR3 DNA: TGCGCCAGCAGCTTGGAGGGGGTGTTCGGTCGGGACAGGTCCTACGAGCAGTACTTC. Its protein product is CASSLEGVFGRDRSYEQYF. This rearrangement joins TRBV5-1 to TRBJ2-7; 8 bases map to TRBD1. With V trimmed by 0 bases and J by 1 base, 15 bases remained unmatched. The CDR3 consists of 19 residues. Germline V gene data show CDR1 as SGHRS and CDR2 as YFSETQ. The variable domain in full, completed from reference TRBV5-1 and TRBJ2-7, reads KAGVTQTPRYLIKTRGQQVTLSCSPISGHRSVSWYQQTPGQGLQFLFEYFSETQRNKGNFPGRFSGRQFSNSRSEMNVSTLELGDSALYLCASSLEGVFGRDRSYEQYFGPGTRLTVT.

The CDR3 region has the DNA TGTGCCAGCACTGGCCCGGGCCGAGCCACTAATGAGCAGTTCTTC. Its protein product is CASTGPGRATNEQFF. The chain recombines TRBV7-9 with TRBJ2-1; D is unclear. The CDR3 runs to 15 residues. Looked up from germline, CDR1 is SEHNR and CDR2 is FQNEAQ (reference sequence). Between the trimmed V and J ends, which lost 7 bases and 7 bases, there was a span of 20 bases.

This sequence joins TRBV19 and TRBJ1-2, with 9 bases that match TRBD1. Germline-derived CDR1 and CDR2 are LNHDA and SQIVND (reference sequence). This CDR3 has 17 residues. V lost 4 bases, J lost 4 bases, and 13 bases stayed unmatched. CDR3 protein: CASSNTGTGFFTYGYTF. The CDR3 nucleotides are TGTGCCAGTAGTAATACCGGGACAGGGTTTTTCACCTATGGCTACACCTTC.

The gene calls are TRBV28 and TRBJ1-5; TRBD1 aligns across 8 bases. CDR1 and CDR2 from the germline V gene are MDHEN and SYDVKM. The CDR3 has 17 amino acids. V lost 5 bases, J lost 4 bases, and 13 bases stayed unmatched. CDR3 sequence reads: CASSHPPGTGENQPQHF. CDR3 nucleotide sequence: TGTGCCAGCAGTCACCCCCCAGGGACAGGTGAGAATCAGCCCCAGCATTTT.

V and J are TRBV28 and TRBJ1-2, with TRBD1 as a possible D gene (5 bases). This CDR3 has 15 amino acids. Germline lookup yields CDR1 MDHEN and CDR2 SYDVKM. V was clipped by 5 bases and J by 0 bases, with 13 bases between them. The CDR3 bases are TGTGCCAGCAGTCGCGGGGGAGGCGCTAACTATGGCTACACCTTC. It is translated as CASSRGGGANYGYTF.

The J gene is TRBJ2-1, the V gene TRBV27; TRBD2 agrees at 7 bases. J lost 5 bases, V lost 5 bases, and 9 bases had no gene match. Germline CDR1 reads MNHEY; CDR2 reads SMNVEV (reference sequence). This CDR3 has 15 amino acids. The CDR3 region is CASSLAYLADNEQFF. The DNA of the CDR3 is TGTGCCAGCAGTCTGGCCTACCTAGCGGACAATGAGCAGTTCTTC.

The chain couples TRBV19 to TRBJ2-2; 9 bases line up with TRBD1. This CDR3 has 15 amino acids. CDR1 and CDR2 (germline): LNHDA, SQIVND (reference sequence). J was trimmed by 2 bases and V by 6 bases; bases with no gene match: 4. The CDR3 DNA follows: TGTGCCAGTAGACAGGGGGCGTCAAACACCGGGGAGCTGTTTTTT. Its translation: CASRQGASNTGELFF.

The chain combines TRBV18 with TRBJ2-7, with 7 bases that match TRBD1. This CDR3 is built from 15 residues. The V and J ends lost 3 bases and 0 bases, in that order; junction bases with no gene match: 5. Looked up from germline, CDR1 is KGHSH and CDR2 is LQKENI. The DNA of the CDR3 is TGTGCCAGCTCACCCCTGACAGGGATCTCCTACGAGCAGTACTTC. It translates to CASSPLTGISYEQYF.

This rearrangement joins TRBV27 to TRBJ2-3; no firm D call. V shed 2 bases and J shed 1 base, with 4 bases lying between them. The germline V gene encodes CDR1 MNHEY and CDR2 SMNVEV (reference sequence). CDR3 length: 13 amino acids. This chain's CDR3 is CASSLMGTDTQYF. CDR3 DNA: TGTGCCAGCAGTTTAATGGGCACAGATACGCAGTATTTT.

The chain has TRBV28 and TRBJ2-3, with 8 bases aligning to TRBD1. Trimming took 5 bases from V and 2 from J; bases not matched to a gene: 6. The CDR3 spans 15 residues. The V gene's germline CDR1 is MDHEN and CDR2 SYDVKM. CDR3 sequence reads: CASSPDRGLTDTQYF. DNA of the CDR3: TGTGCCAGCAGTCCTGACAGGGGTCTCACAGATACGCAGTATTTT.